This T cell receptor beta chain originates from a study of shared clonotypes between healthy human individuals. General study findings and limits: What rarefaction showed was incomplete sorted-subset sequencing despite large depth. Some clonotypes were shared by all four sorted-subset donors, while others were not shared. The non-shared ones had lower generation probabilities than the shared ones.

Authors' analysis steps: For the immunoSEQ data, sequences were junction-only without quality scores, so filtering differed. TCRdb's table, derived via immunoSEQ multiplex PCR, lists solely in-frame clones and lacks some. V and J calls and clone size are those listed in that table; D and trimming were worked out from the DNA. The data hold around 720,000 clones, with 55% to 85% observed a single time. V was pared by 1 base and J by 0 bases, with 8 bases of the junction left unmatched. Germline V gives CDR1 SGHRS, CDR2 YFSETQ. The CDR3 consists of 17 residues. Note on this clone: Antigen unknown.

The chain is built from TRBV5-1 and TRBJ1-1; 8 bases line up with TRBD1. The sample taken for sequencing was memory CD4+ T cells sorted from blood. Subset reported: CD45RA-negative fraction. This receptor was taken from a woman in her twenties or thirties in good health. CDR3 DNA: TGCGCCAGCAGCTTGAGAGGACAGGGATCGATGAACACTGAAGCTTTCTTT. Its protein is CASSLRGQGSMNTEAFF.